These T cell receptor beta chains were read from a single sample in a study of high-grade serous ovarian cancer treatment subgroups. Only in-frame clones appear in the TCRdb table, and some are missing; sequencing was by immunoSEQ multiplex PCR. The data show roughly 20,000 clones, approximately 72% seen once. The specimen sequenced was tumor tissue. The receptors shown here come from a human donor with high-grade serous ovarian cancer. Both conserved end residues are part of each CDR3. The D gene is left open where the match is weak. The listing skips clone size in some rows; elsewhere it reads once, few, many or a size class.

TGTGCCAGCAGCTTTACAGGCGAAGAGACCCAGTACTTC CASSFTGEETQYF TRBJ2-5 NA TRBV5-4 NA
TGTGCCAGCAGAAGGACAGGGGACTATGGCTACACCTTC CASRRTGDYGYTF TRBJ1-2 NA TRBV6-5 TRBD1
TGTGCCAGCAAGGAGGGGTTCAATTCACCCCTCCACTTT CASKEGFNSPLHF TRBJ1-6 NA TRBV6-4 NA
TGTGCCAGCAGCCCGAGACAGGGTAAACAGCCCCAGCATTTT CASSPRQGKQPQHF TRBJ1-5 NA TRBV7-2 TRBD1
TGTGCCAGTACCCGGGACTCTGAGTCGGGGGGCTACACCTTC CASTRDSESGGYTF TRBJ1-2 NA TRBV6-4 NA
TGCGCCAGCAGCCACCGGGGGGCCAACGTCCTGACTTTC CASSHRGANVLTF TRBJ2-6 NA TRBV4-3 NA
TGTGCCAGCAGCATGGGGGGAGAACAGCCCCAGCATTTT CASSMGGEQPQHF TRBJ1-5 NA TRBV27 NA
TGTGCCAGCAGCTTAGATGGAGGACAGGTCTACGAGCAGTACTTC CASSLDGGQVYEQYF TRBJ2-7 once TRBV11-2 TRBD1
TGCGCCAGCAGCTTGGATGGTCCCTACAATGAGCAGTTCTTC CASSLDGPYNEQFF TRBJ2-1 NA TRBV5-1 NA
TGTGCCAGCAGTCGTAGACCGGATCAGCCCCAGCATTTT CASSRRPDQPQHF TRBJ1-5 NA TRBV7-2 NA
TGTGCCTGGAGTGTACGGGACACAGATACGCAGTATTTT CAWSVRDTDTQYF TRBJ2-3 few TRBV30 NA
TGCAGCGTTGGGAGCGGGAGCACAGATACGCAGTATTTT CSVGSGSTDTQYF TRBJ2-3 NA TRBV29-1 NA
TGTGCCAGCAGTTCCGGACAGGGGAACACTGAAGCTTTCTTT CASSSGQGNTEAFF TRBJ1-1 NA TRBV28 TRBD1
TGTGCCAGAAGCGCGGTCGAACGGGAGGCGAACACCGGGGAGCTGTTTTTT CARSAVEREANTGELFF TRBJ2-2 NA TRBV5-3 TRBD2
TGTGCCAGCAACTTACGGGGGGCGAATGAAAAACTGTTTTTT CASNLRGANEKLFF TRBJ1-4 NA TRBV28 NA
TGTGCCAGTAACACGAAGGGGGCGGCTAGCGTCTACAATGAGCAGTTCTTC CASNTKGAASVYNEQFF TRBJ2-1 NA TRBV19 NA
TGTGCCACCGCAGGGGGCAGGACTGAAGCTTTCTTT CATAGGRTEAFF TRBJ1-1 NA TRBV19 TRBD1
TGCAGCGTTACAGGCGCGGGAGGGGGATACAATGAGCAGTTCTTC CSVTGAGGGYNEQFF TRBJ2-1 NA TRBV29-1 TRBD2
TGTGCCAGCAGTTTCCCCGGAAAGCGAGTCTCCTACAATGAGCAGTTCTTC CASSFPGKRVSYNEQFF TRBJ2-1 NA TRBV28 NA
TGTGCCAGCAGTTACTCGACGGCGGGAGGCTACGAGCAGTACTTC CASSYSTAGGYEQYF TRBJ2-7 NA TRBV6-5 TRBD2
TGCGCCAGCAGCCCTTTAACGGACAGTGGCTACACCTTC CASSPLTDSGYTF TRBJ1-2 few TRBV5-1 NA